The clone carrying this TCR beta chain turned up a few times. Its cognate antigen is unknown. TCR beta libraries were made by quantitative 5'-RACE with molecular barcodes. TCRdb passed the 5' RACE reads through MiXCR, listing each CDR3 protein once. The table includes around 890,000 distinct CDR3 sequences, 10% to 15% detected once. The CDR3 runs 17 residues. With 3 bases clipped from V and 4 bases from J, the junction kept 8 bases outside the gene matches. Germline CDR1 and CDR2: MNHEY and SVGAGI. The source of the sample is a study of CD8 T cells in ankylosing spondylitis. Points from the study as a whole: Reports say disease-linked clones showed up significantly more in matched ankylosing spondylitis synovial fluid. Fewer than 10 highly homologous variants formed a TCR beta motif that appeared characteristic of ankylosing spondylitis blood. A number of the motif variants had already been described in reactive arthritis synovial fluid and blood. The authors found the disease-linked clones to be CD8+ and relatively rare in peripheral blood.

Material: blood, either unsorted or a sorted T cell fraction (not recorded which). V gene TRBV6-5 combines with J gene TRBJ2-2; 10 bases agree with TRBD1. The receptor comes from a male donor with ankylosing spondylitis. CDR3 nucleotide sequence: TGTGCCAGCAGTTATTTAGGTGGGACAGGGGCCACCGGGGAGCTGTTTTTT. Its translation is CASSYLGGTGATGELFF.